Described below is a single T cell receptor beta chain sequence and its context. What it recognizes is unknown. The PCR ran on 60 Vbeta and 13 Jbeta primers. As handled by the study authors: As a later analysis found, there were 70 million to 100 million unique TCR beta chains, of which some 10 million were shared. Sequencing was performed with immunoSEQ multiplex PCR; in TCRdb, only in-frame clones are kept and a portion is missing. The DNA was the basis for D and trimming; V, J and clone size are from that table. The table lists roughly 75,000 clones, 75% to 85% of them singletons. This specimen belongs to a study of cytomegalovirus exposure and HLA in healthy donors. Overall study context: Earlier findings included roughly 120 million unique TCR beta sequences obtained from 180 million or so T cells.

Findings of the study overall: Later analysis found that TCR beta chains associated with HLA were more clonally expanded than other, equally common chains. HLA-A and HLA-B allele assignments for most subjects were reportedly predicted accurately using TCR beta sequences.

Sequenced input: PBMCs. The source is a man in his 70s in good health and CMV-seropositive.

CDR3 sequence reads: CASRLGTATNEKLFF. The DNA for the CDR3 is TGTGCCAGCAGGCTAGGGACAGCAACTAATGAAAAACTGTTTTTT. This chain links TRBV2 with TRBJ1-4, with 7 bases identical to TRBD1. CDR1 is SNHLY and CDR2 is FYNNEI in the germline V gene. V lost 6 bases and J lost 0; bases outside the gene matches: 4. The length of the CDR3 is 15 residues.